This T cell receptor (beta chain) was sequenced in a study of blood T cell repertoires in COVID-19. About the research overall: Researchers got acute and convalescent COVID-19 samples from the United States, Italy and Spain. T cells, B-cell-depleted T cells, or PBMCs supplied cDNA or gDNA.

Study processing details: Reference gene primer amplification yielded estimated nucleated cell counts. Sequencing was performed with immunoSEQ multiplex PCR; in TCRdb, only in-frame clones are kept and a portion is missing. The V and J calls and clone size are taken from that table; D and trimming were inferred from the DNA. The table lists more than 70,000 clones, approximately 86% of them singletons. In germline, CDR1 is SGHDT, CDR2 YYEEEE. The CDR3 sequence is 16 residues long. V lost 0 bases, J lost 1 base, and 13 bases lay in between. This clone was seen once. The sequence was collected from a man aged 55 to 70 with acute or convalescent COVID-19. Sequenced material: peripheral blood. This chain links TRBV5-6 with TRBJ1-1; maybe TRBD1 (5 bases). The CDR3 sequence is CASSLVVTARNTEAFF. Written as DNA, the CDR3 is TGTGCCAGCAGCTTGGTGGTGACAGCGAGGAACACTGAAGCTTTCTTT. The full variable domain, its missing parts supplied by reference TRBV5-6 and TRBJ1-1, is DAGVTQSPTHLIKTRGQQVTLRCSPKSGHDTVSWYQQALGQGPQFIFQYYEEEERQRGNFPDRFSGHQFPNYSSELNVNALLLGDSALYLCASSLVVTARNTEAFFGQGTRLTVV.